This passage covers 16 T cell receptor beta chains from one sample sequenced in a study of cytomegalovirus exposure and HLA in healthy donors (TCRdb year 2017). Library construction relied on the immunoSEQ multiplex PCR assay. For the multiplex PCR, a mixture combining 60 forward primers for TCR Vbeta segments and 13 reverse primers for TCR Jbeta segments was used. In its TCRdb copy, this immuneACCESS table keeps in-frame sequences only and misses some clones. Where compared with another copy, unresolved V genes explain less than half of these, and the others have no known cause. This sample is represented by 150,000 or so clones; roughly 75% of them were singletons. The top ten clonotypes cover around 2.5% of the sample. The sequenced sample consisted of PBMCs. The receptors were sampled from a female donor in good health and CMV-seronegative.

V is TRBV11-2 and J is TRBJ2-7; D is perhaps TRBD2 (5 bases). V lost 3 bases and J 5 bases, leaving 8 bases between the germline ends. Germline values: CDR1 SGHAT, CDR2 FQNNGV. This CDR3 is built from 12 residues. CDR3 DNA: TGTGCCAGCAGCTTTTCGCGGGACGAGCAGTACTTC. Translated: CASSFSRDEQYF.

This clone was picked up a small number of times. The chain has TRBV11-3 and TRBJ2-1; 8 nucleotides agree with TRBD2. The V gene's germline CDR1 is SGHNT and CDR2 YENEEA. Germline trimming cut 1 base from V and 3 bases from J; bases unmatched to any gene: 5. This CDR3 has 16 amino acids. The CDR3 protein is CASSLGQREYYNEQFF. Written as DNA, the CDR3 is TGTGCCAGCAGCTTAGGACAGCGGGAGTACTACAATGAGCAGTTCTTC.

The genes are TRBV15 and TRBJ2-4; TRBD2 matches at 14 bases. The CDR3 is 18 amino acids. Germline V gene lookup returns CDR1 LNHNV and CDR2 YYDKDF (reference sequence). The ends lost 6 bases at V and 0 bases at J; junction bases unmatched: 7. The CDR3, as DNA: TGTGCCACCAGAGGCCCGGGACTAGCGGGAGAAGCCAAAAACATTCAGTACTTC. Translation gives CATRGPGLAGEAKNIQYF. The full variable domain, rest sourced from reference TRBV15 and TRBJ2-4, is DAMVIQNPRYQVTQFGKPVTLSCSQTLNHNVMYWYQQKSSQAPKLLFHYYDKDFNNEADTPDNFQSRRPNTSFCFLDIRSPGLGDTAMYLCATRGPGLAGEAKNIQYFGAGTRLSVL.

About this clone itself: The same CDR3 is also encoded by other DNA sequences in this sample. The chain recombines TRBV19 with TRBJ1-5, with D perhaps TRBD1 (5 bases). Trimming cost V 4 bases and J 3 bases, with 7 bases left between them. Germline CDR1 is LNHDA and CDR2 is SQIVND (reference sequence). The length of the CDR3 is 13 residues. The CDR3 DNA follows: TGTGCCAGTAGTACAGGGTACAATCAGCCCCAGCATTTT. Translated, it gives CASSTGYNQPQHF. The variable domain in full, completed from reference TRBV19 and TRBJ1-5, reads DGGITQSPKYLFRKEGQNVTLSCEQNLNHDAMYWYRQDPGQGLRLIYYSQIVNDFQKGDIAEGYSVSREKKESFPLTVTSAQKNPTAFYLCASSTGYNQPQHFGDGTRLSIL.

CDR3 protein: CASSAPERGNEQFF. The CDR3 nucleotides are TGTGCCAGCAGCGCGCCAGAGCGGGGCAATGAGCAGTTCTTC. The rearrangement joins TRBV7-6 to TRBJ2-1; 7 positions match TRBD2. The CDR3 has 14 residues. The trim removed 5 bases at V and 6 bases at J, leaving 7 bases unmatched. Per the germline V gene, CDR1 is SGHVS and CDR2 is FNYEAQ.

The chain joins TRBV7-9 to TRBJ1-4; D gene ambiguous. V was pared by 1 base and J by 8 bases, with 8 bases between. The CDR3 loop spans 13 amino acids. Germline loops: CDR1 SEHNR, CDR2 FQNEAQ (reference sequence). CDR3: CASSLGQKEKLFF. Written as DNA, the CDR3 is TGTGCCAGCAGCTTAGGCCAGAAGGAAAAACTGTTTTTT.

This clone came up once. This chain links TRBV28 with TRBJ1-1; 8 bases match TRBD1. CDR3 length: 14 amino acids. V was pared by 6 bases and J by 4 bases, with 7 bases of the junction left unmatched. The germline V gene encodes CDR1 MDHEN and CDR2 SYDVKM. The CDR3 nucleotides read TGTGCCAGCAGGGAACCGGGACAGGTCACTGAAGCTTTCTTT. Translation: CASREPGQVTEAFF.

The chain joins TRBV27 to TRBJ1-4; D is unclear. The CDR3 is made up of 14 amino acids. Germline V CDR1 and CDR2: MNHEY, SMNVEV (reference sequence). The V end lost 3 bases, the J end lost 8 bases, and 13 bases lay between the germline ends. CDR3 sequence reads: CASSFRGEEEKLFF. CDR3 in DNA: TGTGCCAGCAGTTTCCGGGGAGAGGAGGAAAAACTGTTTTTT. The full variable domain, its missing parts supplied by reference TRBV27 and TRBJ1-4, is EAQVTQNPRYLITVTGKKLTVTCSQNMNHEYMSWYRQDPGLGLRQIYYSMNVEVTDKGDVPEGYKVSRKEKRNFPLILESPSPNQTSLYFCASSFRGEEEKLFFGSGTQLSVL.

This chain links TRBV10-3 with TRBJ1-5; no definite D call. From germline, CDR1 is ENHRY and CDR2 SYGVKD. The CDR3 contains 15 residues. Trimming took off 0 bases at V and 6 bases at J, with 12 bases between the two ends. The CDR3 nucleotides read TGTGCCATCAGTGAGTCGGGGAGGGAGAGTCAGCCCCAGCATTTT. This codes for CAISESGRESQPQHF.

The chain joins TRBV28 to TRBJ2-7; TRBD1 aligns across 10 bases. Per germline, CDR1 MDHEN and CDR2 SYDVKM. V was pared by 4 bases and J by 3 bases, with 6 bases of the junction left unmatched. This CDR3 is 15 amino acids long. CDR3 nucleotide sequence: TGTGCCAGCAGTTCAACAGGACAGGGGGGCTACGAGCAGTACTTC. As protein: CASSSTGQGGYEQYF.

The rearrangement links TRBV5-1 to TRBJ1-5, with 8 bases identical to TRBD1. Losses at the gene ends were 4 bases for V and 6 bases for J; bases not matched to a gene: 6. CDR1 SGHRS and CDR2 YFSETQ come from the germline V gene. The length of the CDR3 is 14 residues. The CDR3 loop is CASSPGQGIQPQHF. The CDR3 coding sequence is TGCGCCAGCAGCCCCGGACAGGGCATTCAGCCCCAGCATTTT.

The V gene is TRBV18, the J gene TRBJ1-6, with a tentative D call TRBD1 (6 bases). This CDR3 spans 17 amino acids. Trimming took off 8 bases at V and 0 bases at J, with 17 bases between the two ends. CDR1 and CDR2 (germline): KGHSH, LQKENI. The DNA for the CDR3 is TGTGCCAGCACTGACCTGACAGGCGGCTCCTATAATTCACCCCTCCACTTT. Its translation: CASTDLTGGSYNSPLHF.

The J gene is TRBJ1-4, the V gene TRBV2, with 9 positions matching TRBD1. This CDR3 region has 13 residues. With 6 bases clipped from V and 7 bases from J, the junction kept 3 bases outside the gene matches. Germline V gene sequence: CDR1 SNHLY, CDR2 FYNNEI. CDR3 protein: CASRGQGTEKLFF. CDR3 bases: TGTGCCAGCAGGGGACAGGGCACTGAAAAACTGTTTTTT. Full variable domain (rest looked up from reference TRBV2 and TRBJ1-4): EPEVTQTPSHQVTQMGQEVILRCVPISNHLYFYWYRQILGQKVEFLVSFYNNEISEKSEIFDDQFSVERPDGSNFTLKIRSTKLEDSAMYFCASRGQGTEKLFFGSGTQLSVL.

V gene TRBV4-3 combines with J gene TRBJ1-2; D perhaps matches TRBD1 (5 bases). Trimming took 0 bases from V and 5 from J, leaving 19 bases between them. The germline CDR1 and CDR2 sequences are LGHNA and YSLEER. The CDR3 has 17 amino acids. This chain's CDR3 is CASSQEVGTGRLYGYTF. DNA of the CDR3: TGCGCCAGCAGCCAAGAAGTAGGGACCGGGAGACTATATGGCTACACCTTC.

The chain recombines TRBV14 with TRBJ2-7; D unresolved. Germline CDR1 SGHDN, CDR2 FVKESK. The CDR3 totals 16 residues. Trimming pared 4 bases from V and 3 bases from J, leaving 19 bases between. The CDR3 protein is CASSLSSGSGYYEQYF. The CDR3 nucleotides are TGTGCCAGCAGCCTTTCCTCCGGGTCCGGGTACTACGAGCAGTACTTC.

This chain joins TRBV6-5 and TRBJ2-5; tentative D call: TRBD2 (6 bases). TRBJ2-7 explains the end of the DNA better; the J call may be wrong. The germline V gene encodes CDR1 MNHEY and CDR2 SVGAGI. CDR3 length: 13 amino acids. The CDR3 reads CASSPGVSLEQYF. As DNA, the CDR3 is TGTGCCAGCAGTCCGGGAGTGTCGCTCGAGCAGTACTTC.